This TCR beta chain appears in the sequencing data of a study of blood T cell repertoires in COVID-19. The data were produced by immunoSEQ multiplex PCR, yet TCRdb's version contains in-frame clones alone and is incomplete. There are 250,000 to 300,000 clones in the sample; under 90% occur only once, and 1.5% to 2% lies in the top ten. The sequence was collected from a woman aged 40 to 50 who had recovered from COVID-19. The material sequenced was PBMCs or T cells enriched from blood (not recorded which).

Written as DNA, the CDR3 is TGCGCCAGCAGCCCACTAGCGGGATCTTTCGAGCAGTACTTC. Translated: CASSPLAGSFEQYF. The chain employs TRBV5-1 and TRBJ2-7, with 10 positions matching TRBD2. The CDR3 runs 14 residues. The V gene end was trimmed by 4 bases and the J gene end by 6 bases; junction bases not matched to a gene: 7. Germline lookup yields CDR1 SGHRS and CDR2 YFSETQ.